The 9 T cell receptor beta chains below all came from one sample that was sequenced in a study of blood T cell repertoires in COVID-19. Clones were sequenced by immunoSEQ multiplex PCR, and TCRdb holds only the in-frame ones, with some missing. The sample includes about 52,000 clones, roughly four fifths of them seen just once. The sample taken for sequencing was peripheral blood. The receptors derive from a man older than 75 with COVID-19, enrolled during active disease.

The chain combines TRBV7-9 with TRBJ2-1; tentatively, D is TRBD2 (7 bases). This CDR3 region has 12 residues. Germline V gene data show CDR1 as SEHNR and CDR2 as FQNEAQ (reference sequence). Trimming shortened V by 5 bases and J by 14 bases, and 16 bases separated the two germline ends. This chain's CDR3 is CASSHREGPEFF. DNA of the CDR3: TGTGCCAGCAGCCACAGGGAGGGGCCGGAGTTCTTC.

The chain joins TRBV3-1 (or the pseudogene TRBV3-2) to TRBJ2-5, with a tentative D call TRBD2 (6 bases). The DNA end is more similar to TRBJ2-7, so the J call may be wrong. Per germline, CDR1 LGHDT and CDR2 YNNKEL (reference sequence). The CDR3 is 14 residues long. Written as DNA, the CDR3 is TGTGCCAGCAGCCGTTGGGGGGACTCCTACGAGCAGTACTTC. Its translation is CASSRWGDSYEQYF.

The rearrangement joins TRBV25-1 to TRBJ2-3; D is ambiguous. Germline V CDR1 and CDR2: MGHDK, SYGVNS. V lost 4 bases to trimming and J lost 4 bases, with 6 bases between them. This CDR3 comprises 12 residues. This CDR3 reads CASSAVADTQYF. For the CDR3, the DNA is TGTGCCAGCAGTGCAGTTGCAGATACGCAGTATTTT.

The chain recombines TRBV7-8 with TRBJ2-1; weak D call: TRBD2 (5 bases). The ends were cut back, 1 base at V and 9 bases at J, with 16 bases in the middle. Germline lookup yields CDR1 SGHVS and CDR2 FQNEAQ. The CDR3 sequence is 15 residues long. In DNA form, the CDR3 reads TGTGCCAGCAGCTTAGAGCGCGGGTACTTGGGTGAGCAGTTCTTC. The encoded protein is CASSLERGYLGEQFF.

The chain couples TRBV29-1 to TRBJ2-7; 9 nucleotides agree with TRBD2. Trimming removed 8 bases from V and 3 bases from J; junction bases left unmatched: 8. The CDR3 loop spans 13 amino acids. Germline CDR1 reads SQVTM; CDR2 reads ANQGSEA. This CDR3 is CSTSGTSFYEQYF. The CDR3 DNA reads TGCAGCACCTCGGGGACTAGCTTCTACGAGCAGTACTTC.

J is TRBJ1-4 and V is TRBV2; D unresolved. CDR1 is SNHLY, CDR2 FYNNEI, per germline. V lost 6 bases, J lost 8 bases, and 16 bases lay in between. The CDR3 extends over 14 amino acids. The CDR3 is CASSEPGKVEKLFF. The CDR3 nucleotides read TGTGCCAGCAGCGAACCCGGGAAGGTCGAAAAACTGTTTTTT.

This chain joins TRBV27 and TRBJ2-7; 8 bases are a match to TRBD1. The V gene end was trimmed by 6 bases and the J gene end by 3 bases; junction bases not matched to a gene: 10. Germline-derived CDR1 and CDR2 are MNHEY and SMNVEV (reference sequence). This CDR3 has 15 residues. This CDR3 reads CASRRKPGQDYEQYF. The DNA of the CDR3 is TGTGCCAGCAGACGAAAACCGGGACAGGACTACGAGCAGTACTTC.

Only a few counts were recorded for this clone. The CDR3, as DNA: TGTGCCAGCAGCCCAGGAACCGGGGAGCTGTTTTTT. Amino acids: CASSPGTGELFF. The rearrangement links TRBV7-9 to TRBJ2-2; D is ambiguous. The CDR3 covers 12 residues. Trimming took 5 bases from V and 5 from J, leaving 6 bases between them. Germline CDR1 reads SEHNR; CDR2 reads FQNEAQ (reference sequence).

The chain combines TRBV4-2 with TRBJ1-1; perhaps TRBD1 as D (5 bases). The CDR3 has 16 amino acids. V gave up 0 bases and J gave up 3 bases, with 14 bases separating them. Germline CDR1 and CDR2: LGHNA and YNFKEQ. The CDR3 sequence is CASSQEWGVGHTEAFF. The CDR3 DNA sequence: TGTGCCAGCAGCCAAGAATGGGGGGTAGGGCACACTGAAGCTTTCTTT.